A single T cell receptor (beta chain) is shown here with its context. These data are taken from a study of T cells after somatic rescue of genetic block. Measured with immunoSEQ multiplex PCR; TCRdb has only the in-frame clones, and not every one. The sample lists 10,000 to 15,000 clones; around 72% were seen once. Germline V gives CDR1 SQVTM, CDR2 ANQGSEA. V was pared by 3 bases and J by 0 bases, with 6 bases between. CDR3 length equals 14 residues. The V and J genes are TRBV29-1 and TRBJ2-6; D is unresolved. The source material was peripheral blood mononuclear cells (PBMCs). The clonotype originates from a boy aged 5-17 years. The CDR3 loop reads CSVDRGSGANVLTF. The CDR3 DNA is TGCAGCGTTGATAGAGGCTCTGGGGCCAACGTCCTGACTTTC. Full variable domain (missing parts from reference TRBV29-1 and TRBJ2-6): SAVISQKPSRDICQRGTSLTIQCQVDSQVTMMFWYRQQPGQSLTLIATANQGSEATYESGFVIDKFPISRPNLTFSTLTVSNMSPEDSSIYLCSVDRGSGANVLTFGAGSRLTVL.